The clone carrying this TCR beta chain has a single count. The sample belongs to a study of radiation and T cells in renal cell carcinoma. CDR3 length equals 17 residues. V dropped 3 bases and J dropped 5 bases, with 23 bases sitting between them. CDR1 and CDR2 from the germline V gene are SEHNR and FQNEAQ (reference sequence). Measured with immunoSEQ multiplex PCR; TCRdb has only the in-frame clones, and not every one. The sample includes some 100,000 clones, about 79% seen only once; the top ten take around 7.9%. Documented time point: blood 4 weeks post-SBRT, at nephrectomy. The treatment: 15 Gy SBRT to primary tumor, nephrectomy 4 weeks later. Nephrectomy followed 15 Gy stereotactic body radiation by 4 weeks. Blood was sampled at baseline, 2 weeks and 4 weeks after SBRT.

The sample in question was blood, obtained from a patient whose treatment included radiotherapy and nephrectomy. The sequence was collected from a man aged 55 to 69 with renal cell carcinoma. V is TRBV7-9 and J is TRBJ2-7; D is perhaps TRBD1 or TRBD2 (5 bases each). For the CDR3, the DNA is TGTGCCAGCAGCTTTGGCCCCGTGGCAGGGAGATTGGACGAGCAGTACTTC. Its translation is CASSFGPVAGRLDEQYF.